The present TCR beta chain was sequenced within a study of blood T cell repertoires in COVID-19. Study-wide context: Whether acute or convalescent, the COVID-19 samples came from the United States, Italy and Spain.

In the authors' workflow: Scientists estimated how many nucleated cells there were by amplifying reference gene primers. Using immunoSEQ multiplex PCR, the repertoire was profiled, and TCRdb retains in-frame clones only, with some absent. From that table come the V and J calls and clone size; the DNA was used to work out D and trimming. The sample lists approximately 12,000 clones; roughly two thirds were seen once. This clonotype originated in a human donor in a cohort sampled during active COVID-19. The sequencing input was peripheral blood.

CDR3 DNA sequence: TGTGCCACCAGCAGGAAGACGGGTAATGAAAAACTGTTTTTT. This translates into CATSRKTGNEKLFF. The chain couples TRBV15 to TRBJ1-4; unclear D gene. From germline, CDR1 is LNHNV and CDR2 YYDKDF (reference sequence). This CDR3 is built from 14 residues. Trimming removed 3 bases from V and 4 bases from J, with 9 bases in between.